The 25 T cell receptor beta chains in this list originate from one sample, sequenced in a study of beta chain features in type 1 diabetes. Their antigens are not known. The sequenced template was cDNA made from the entire isolated RNA. Here immunoSEQ multiplex PCR was the method, and the copy in TCRdb shows in-frame clones only, minus some. Among 640,000 or so clones listed, roughly 13% were seen once. Study outcomes and limitations: When Type 1 diabetes patients were examined, their TCRB CDR3s proved moderately but significantly shorter in all four CD4+ subsets.

The sequenced sample consisted of naive CD4+ T cells from blood. These receptors were collected from a man between 18 and 29 years old with type 1 diabetes.

V is TRBV10-3 and J is TRBJ2-7, with D tentatively TRBD2 (5 bases). Trimming stripped 4 bases from V and 6 bases from J, with 7 bases between. Germline lookup yields CDR1 ENHRY and CDR2 SYGVKD. The CDR3 totals 11 residues. This CDR3 reads CAISGESEQYF. For the CDR3, the DNA is TGTGCCATCAGTGGGGAGAGCGAGCAGTACTTC.

Here the CDR3 reads CASSQGRGPGNTIYF. The CDR3 DNA follows: TGCGCCAGCAGCCAAGGGAGAGGGCCCGGAAACACCATATATTTT. The J gene is TRBJ1-3, the V gene TRBV4-3; D gene uncertain. V was clipped by 1 base and J by 4 bases, with 11 bases between them. Per germline, CDR1 LGHNA and CDR2 YSLEER. The CDR3 has 15 residues.

This clone was seen more than once but under ten times. This sequence joins TRBV7-9 and TRBJ1-5; D not resolved. CDR1 is SEHNR, CDR2 FQNEAQ, per germline (reference sequence). The CDR3 consists of 13 residues. Trimming took off 5 bases at V and 0 bases at J, with 5 bases between the two ends. The CDR3 nucleotides are TGTGCCAGCAGCCGCAATAGCAATCAGCCCCAGCATTTT. Protein sequence: CASSRNSNQPQHF.

This sequence joins TRBV6-1 and TRBJ2-3; D perhaps matches TRBD2 (6 bases). CDR1 and CDR2 (germline): MNHNS, SASEGT. CDR3 length: 16 residues. The V gene lost 4 bases and the J gene lost 2 bases, with 16 bases spanning the gap. CDR3 sequence (DNA): TGTGCCAGCAGTGGCCCCGAGACTAGATTCACAGATACGCAGTATTTT. Its translation: CASSGPETRFTDTQYF.

This chain links TRBV11-1 with TRBJ2-2; 11 positions match TRBD1. V was clipped by 5 bases and J by 4 bases; unmatched bases: 3. The CDR3 has 15 residues. Germline V CDR1 and CDR2: SGHAT, FQDESV (reference sequence). CDR3 in amino acids: CASSAGQGGTGELFF. DNA for the CDR3: TGTGCCAGCAGCGCGGGACAGGGGGGCACCGGGGAGCTGTTTTTT.

This clone has just a few counts. This rearrangement joins TRBV18 to TRBJ2-7, with 8 positions matching TRBD2. Looked up from germline, CDR1 is KGHSH and CDR2 is LQKENI. CDR3 size: 15 residues. J gave up 10 bases and V 2 bases, and 13 bases lay outside the gene matches. CDR3 DNA: TGTGCCAGCTCACCAATGGCAGGCGGGGGGCTGGACCAGTACTTC. It translates to CASSPMAGGGLDQYF. Full variable domain (outside the CDR3, taken from reference TRBV18 and TRBJ2-7): NAGVMQNPRHLVRRRGQEARLRCSPMKGHSHVYWYRQLPEEGLKFMVYLQKENIIDESGMPKERFSAEFPKEGPSILRIQQVVRGDSAAYFCASSPMAGGGLDQYFGPGTRLTVT.

This clone was picked up a small number of times. CDR3 amino acids: CASSQVIADQETQYF. The CDR3 DNA reads TGTGCCAGCAGCCAAGTCATAGCGGACCAAGAGACCCAGTACTTC. The chain is built from TRBV4-2 and TRBJ2-5; perhaps TRBD2 as D (6 bases). The CDR3 extends over 15 amino acids. Per the germline V gene, CDR1 is LGHNA and CDR2 is YNFKEQ. Between the trimmed V and J ends, which lost 1 base and 0 bases, there was a span of 9 bases.

The V and J genes are TRBV29-1 and TRBJ1-2; 9 positions agree with TRBD1. V trimming: 6 bases; J trimming: 6 bases; junction bases outside the gene matches: 2. There are 11 residues in the CDR3. The germline V gene has CDR1 SQVTM and CDR2 ANQGSEA. The CDR3 reads CSVGQGNGYTF. The CDR3 coding sequence is TGCAGCGTCGGACAGGGGAATGGCTACACCTTC.

This clone was observed a handful of times. The rearrangement joins TRBV10-2 to TRBJ2-3, with TRBD2 identical over 8 bases. The CDR3 totals 15 residues. The trim removed 7 bases at V and 3 bases at J, leaving 9 bases unmatched. Germline CDR1 and CDR2: WSHSY and SAAADI. The CDR3 protein is CASTSGGRTTDTQYF. The CDR3 DNA reads as TGCGCCAGCACCTCCGGCGGGAGGACGACAGATACGCAGTATTTT.

The V and J genes are TRBV19 and TRBJ2-7; the D gene is possibly TRBD2 (6 bases). Trimming stripped 5 bases from V and 9 bases from J, with 17 bases between. Germline CDR1 and CDR2: LNHDA and SQIVND (reference sequence). The CDR3 loop spans 13 amino acids. CDR3 DNA: TGTGCCAGTAGTCCGCGGGACCCCGGGGGGCAGTACTTC. It translates to CASSPRDPGGQYF.

This clone was seen only a few times. The chain carries TRBV7-6 and TRBJ2-5, with 7 bases identical to TRBD1. With V trimmed by 5 bases and J by 4 bases, 13 bases remained unmatched. Germline V CDR1 and CDR2: SGHVS, FNYEAQ. The CDR3 has 16 residues. The CDR3 here is CASSPKRGLTPETQYF. In DNA form, the CDR3 reads TGTGCCAGCAGCCCGAAAAGGGGGCTCACCCCAGAGACCCAGTACTTC. Supplemented by reference TRBV7-6 and TRBJ2-5, the full variable domain reads GAGVSQSPRYKVTKRGQDVALRCDPISGHVSLYWYRQALGQGPEFLTYFNYEAQQDKSGLPNDRFSAERPEGSISTLTIQRTEQRDSAMYRCASSPKRGLTPETQYFGPGTRLLVL.

This chain joins TRBV18 and TRBJ1-5, with 8 bases aligning to TRBD1. Unmatched junction bases numbered 6, after V lost 6 bases and J lost 2 bases. This CDR3 has 15 residues. Germline CDR1 is KGHSH and CDR2 is LQKENI. CDR3 DNA: TGTGCCAGCTCCGGACAGGGCGTGGGCAATCAGCCCCAGCATTTT. This encodes CASSGQGVGNQPQHF.

This clone was observed a handful of times. J is TRBJ1-6 and V is TRBV28; TRBD1 matches 10 bases. CDR1 is MDHEN and CDR2 is SYDVKM in the germline V gene. V lost 5 bases, J lost 10 bases, and 5 bases stayed unmatched. The CDR3 has 14 amino acids. The CDR3 loop is CASSTGQGKSPLHF. The DNA of the CDR3 is TGTGCCAGCAGTACGGGACAGGGGAAGTCACCCCTCCACTTT.

V gene TRBV25-1 combines with J gene TRBJ1-4; D possibly corresponds to TRBD1 (5 bases). CDR3 size: 15 residues. Germline lookup yields CDR1 MGHDK and CDR2 SYGVNS. The V gene lost 1 base and the J gene lost 4 bases, with 10 bases spanning the gap. In DNA, the CDR3 is TGTGCCAGCAGTGAATTCAGGGTGGGTAATGAAAAACTGTTTTTT. It yields the protein CASSEFRVGNEKLFF.

The V gene is TRBV30, the J gene TRBJ1-2, with no clear D. This CDR3 is built from 13 residues. Germline V gene lookup returns CDR1 GTSNPN and CDR2 SVGIG (reference sequence). The V end was cut by 3 bases, the J end by 2 bases, with 10 bases between. The CDR3 protein is CAWSPNGNYGYTF. CDR3 nucleotide sequence: TGTGCCTGGAGCCCGAACGGGAACTATGGCTACACCTTC.

The rearrangement uses TRBV29-1 and TRBJ1-5, with a tentative D call TRBD1 (5 bases). The germline V gene encodes CDR1 SQVTM and CDR2 ANQGSEA. CDR3 length: 12 residues. The germline V and J ends were trimmed by 6 bases and 1 base, with 7 bases remaining between them. CDR3 nucleotides: TGCAGCGTCTGGGACAGCAATCAGCCCCAGCATTTT. It is translated as CSVWDSNQPQHF. The variable domain in full, completed from reference TRBV29-1 and TRBJ1-5, reads SAVISQKPSRDICQRGTSLTIQCQVDSQVTMMFWYRQQPGQSLTLIATANQGSEATYESGFVIDKFPISRPNLTFSTLTVSNMSPEDSSIYLCSVWDSNQPQHFGDGTRLSIL.

The genes are TRBV5-1 and TRBJ2-7; 7 bases are a match to TRBD2. In germline, CDR1 is SGHRS, CDR2 YFSETQ. V shed 3 bases and J 2 bases; nucleotides not matched to a gene: 11. This CDR3 is 16 amino acids long. Here the CDR3 DNA reads TGCGCCAGCAGCTCCCTATCGGGGGGATTAACCTACGAGCAGTACTTC. Encoded protein: CASSSLSGGLTYEQYF.

This sequence joins TRBV29-1 and TRBJ2-6; no definite D call. This CDR3 has 14 amino acids. Germline CDR1 and CDR2: SQVTM and ANQGSEA. Trimming removed 4 bases at V and 0 bases at J, with 7 bases between. CDR3 bases: TGCAGCGTTGCCAAAGACTCTGGGGCCAACGTCCTGACTTTC. It translates to CSVAKDSGANVLTF.

V usage is TRBV4-3 and J usage is TRBJ1-4, with 9 bases that match TRBD1. Germline CDR1 LGHNA, CDR2 YSLEER. Germline trimming cut 4 bases from V and 5 bases from J; bases unmatched to any gene: 5. This CDR3 has 15 residues. CDR3 DNA sequence: TGCGCCAGCAGCCGGCCGGGACAGGGAAATGAAAAACTGTTTTTT. Amino acid sequence: CASSRPGQGNEKLFF.

This clone was seen a few times. The V and J genes are TRBV27 and TRBJ1-2; 10 bases match TRBD1. CDR1 and CDR2 from the germline V gene are MNHEY and SMNVEV (reference sequence). CDR3 length: 15 amino acids. With V trimmed by 3 bases and J by 3 bases, 4 bases remained unmatched. CDR3 in amino acids: CASSFLGTGDYGYTF. In DNA, the CDR3 is TGTGCCAGCAGTTTTCTGGGGACAGGGGACTATGGCTACACCTTC.

There are a few counts of this clone. The CDR3 sequence: CASTISGVAYEQYF. The CDR3, as DNA: TGCGCCAGCACCATTAGCGGGGTAGCCTACGAGCAGTACTTC. This chain uses TRBV5-1 with TRBJ2-7; 8 bases fit TRBD2. V lost 6 bases to trimming and J lost 2 bases; unmatched junction nucleotides: 7. Germline CDR1 and CDR2: SGHRS and YFSETQ. The CDR3 contains 14 residues.

The genes are TRBV20-1 and TRBJ2-1; D is possibly TRBD1 or TRBD2 (5 bases each). CDR3 length: 11 amino acids. Germline values: CDR1 DFQATT, CDR2 SNEGSKA (reference sequence). V shed 0 bases and J shed 9 bases, with 6 bases lying between them. The CDR3 here is CSARDGTEQFF. CDR3 DNA: TGCAGTGCTAGAGATGGGACTGAGCAGTTCTTC.

V and J are TRBV25-1 and TRBJ1-1; TRBD1 matches 9 bases. Germline loops: CDR1 MGHDK, CDR2 SYGVNS. This CDR3 spans 18 amino acids. V shed 2 bases and J 0 bases; nucleotides not matched to a gene: 10. This chain's CDR3 is CASSERDRVRSMNTEAFF. Here the CDR3 DNA reads TGTGCCAGCAGTGAACGGGACAGGGTTCGGTCAATGAACACTGAAGCTTTCTTT.

This clone was counted between two and nine times. The chain links TRBV6-5 to TRBJ1-1, with D uncertain. Germline V CDR1 and CDR2: MNHEY, SVGAGI. V lost 8 bases, J lost 0 bases, and 13 bases lay in between. The CDR3 is 14 amino acids. The CDR3 DNA sequence: TGTGCCAGCTGGCAGGATGGGTTGAACACTGAAGCTTTCTTT. It specifies CASWQDGLNTEAFF.

The J gene is TRBJ1-2, the V gene TRBV7-9; 7 nucleotides align to TRBD1. Germline trimming cut 1 base from V and 7 bases from J; bases unmatched to any gene: 9. The CDR3 covers 15 residues. The germline CDR1 and CDR2 sequences are SEHNR and FQNEAQ (reference sequence). In DNA form, the CDR3 reads TGTGCCAGCAGCTTAGAAGTTGGGACAGTGGGTGGCTACACCTTC. This sequence encodes CASSLEVGTVGGYTF.